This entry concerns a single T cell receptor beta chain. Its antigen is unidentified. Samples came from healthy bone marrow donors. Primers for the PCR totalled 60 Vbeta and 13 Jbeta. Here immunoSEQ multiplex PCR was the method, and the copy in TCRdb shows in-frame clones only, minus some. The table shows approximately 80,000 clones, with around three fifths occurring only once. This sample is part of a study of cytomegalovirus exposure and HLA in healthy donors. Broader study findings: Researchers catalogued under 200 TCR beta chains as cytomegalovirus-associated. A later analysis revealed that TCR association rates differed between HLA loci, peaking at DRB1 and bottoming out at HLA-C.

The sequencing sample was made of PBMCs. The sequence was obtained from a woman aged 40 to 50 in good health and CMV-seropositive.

The CDR3 nucleotides are TGTGCCAGTAGCCCACGCCCCAGACTAGGAGCGGGGCTCTACGAGCAGTACTTC. Its protein product is CASSPRPRLGAGLYEQYF. The rearrangement uses TRBV19 and TRBJ2-7; 7 nucleotides align to TRBD2. The CDR3 consists of 18 residues. The junction had 20 bases not matched to a gene; V was cut back by 6 bases and J by 3 bases. The germline CDR1 and CDR2 sequences are LNHDA and SQIVND (reference sequence).